This paragraph reports one T cell receptor beta chain. Its antigen is undetermined. The CDR3 is made up of 16 amino acids. V shed 4 bases and J shed 6 bases, with 18 bases lying between them. The germline V gene encodes CDR1 SEHNR and CDR2 FQNEAQ (reference sequence). For TCR beta, libraries came from quantitative 5'-RACE with molecular barcodes. TCRdb recomputed calls from the 5' RACE reads with MiXCR, one row per CDR3 protein. The sample includes some 220,000 distinct CDR3 sequences, 7% to 8% of them seen just once. The entry originates in a study of CD8 T cells in ankylosing spondylitis. Findings and limits, study-wide: As reported, disease-linked clones showed significant enrichment in matched ankylosing spondylitis synovial fluid. Earlier literature documents some of the motif variants in reactive arthritis synovial fluid and blood. What seemed typical of ankylosing spondylitis blood was a TCR beta motif built from fewer than ten highly homologous variants.

The chain couples TRBV7-9 to TRBJ1-4, with D maybe TRBD1 (6 bases). The sequenced material came from blood, either unsorted or a sorted T cell fraction (not recorded which). The sequence was obtained from a male donor with ankylosing spondylitis. The CDR3 sequence is CASSWNGGRADEKLFF. CDR3 DNA: TGTGCCAGCAGCTGGAATGGGGGCAGGGCGGATGAAAAACTGTTTTTT.